These T cell receptor beta chains were read from a single sample in a study of blood T cell repertoires in COVID-19. The protocol was immunoSEQ multiplex PCR, while the TCRdb copy is restricted to in-frame clones and leaves out a portion. Here the sample spans over 400,000 clones, 80% to 90% being singletons. Specimen: peripheral blood. The receptors stem from a human donor in a cohort sampled during active COVID-19. Each CDR3 is given with its conserved first and last residue. The order of the fields is clone size, J gene, D gene, V gene, CDR3 protein, CDR3 DNA. The D gene is left open where the match is weak. A clone size is listed for some rows: how often the clone was seen (once, few, many), or a class if it is expanded.

abundance: -
j_gene: TRBJ2-1
d_gene: -
v_gene: TRBV7-3
CDR3aa: CASSLMGQHEQFF
CDR3nt: TGTGCCAGCAGCTTAATGGGGCAACATGAGCAGTTCTTC

abundance: -
j_gene: TRBJ1-2
d_gene: TRBD1
v_gene: TRBV29-1
CDR3aa: CSVLDRGANYGYTF
CDR3nt: TGCAGCGTTCTGGACAGGGGGGCTAACTATGGCTACACCTTC

abundance: -
j_gene: TRBJ2-1
d_gene: -
v_gene: TRBV19
CDR3aa: CASSISGEVISYNEQFF
CDR3nt: TGTGCCAGTAGTATATCGGGGGAAGTTATCTCCTACAATGAGCAGTTCTTC

abundance: few
j_gene: TRBJ2-1
d_gene: TRBD1
v_gene: TRBV5-1
CDR3aa: CASSYGQGGEQFF
CDR3nt: TGCGCCAGCAGCTATGGACAGGGAGGAGAGCAGTTCTTC

abundance: -
j_gene: TRBJ2-1
d_gene: TRBD2
v_gene: TRBV7-3
CDR3aa: CASSLNRLAGLPGYNEQFF
CDR3nt: TGTGCCAGCAGCTTAAATAGACTAGCGGGGCTCCCCGGGTACAATGAGCAGTTCTTC

abundance: -
j_gene: TRBJ2-7
d_gene: -
v_gene: TRBV2
CDR3aa: CASSETGLGGYF
CDR3nt: TGTGCCAGCAGTGAAACAGGGTTAGGGGGGTACTTC

abundance: -
j_gene: TRBJ2-1
d_gene: -
v_gene: TRBV19
CDR3aa: CASSMGTDIFPGKFYNEQFF
CDR3nt: TGTGCCAGTAGTATGGGAACCGACATATTCCCAGGGAAATTCTACAATGAGCAGTTCTTC

abundance: -
j_gene: TRBJ2-2
d_gene: TRBD2
v_gene: TRBV9
CDR3aa: CASSVGLAGVEGELFF
CDR3nt: TGTGCCAGCAGCGTAGGGCTAGCGGGAGTGGAAGGGGAGCTGTTTTTT

abundance: few
j_gene: TRBJ1-3
d_gene: -
v_gene: TRBV9
CDR3aa: CASSEGEGDSGNTIYF
CDR3nt: TGTGCCAGCAGCGAGGGGGAGGGTGACTCTGGAAACACCATATATTTT

abundance: -
j_gene: TRBJ2-5
d_gene: TRBD2
v_gene: TRBV5-6
CDR3aa: CASSLGGRIETQYF
CDR3nt: TGTGCCAGCAGCTTGGGCGGGAGGATAGAGACCCAGTACTTC

abundance: -
j_gene: TRBJ2-1
d_gene: -
v_gene: TRBV19
CDR3aa: CASRGGVSSYNEQFF
CDR3nt: TGTGCCAGTAGAGGCGGGGTCAGCTCCTACAATGAGCAGTTCTTC

abundance: -
j_gene: TRBJ1-2
d_gene: -
v_gene: TRBV2
CDR3aa: CASTLRDPPTNYGYTF
CDR3nt: TGTGCCAGCACCCTAAGAGATCCACCGACTAACTATGGCTACACCTTC

abundance: -
j_gene: TRBJ2-7
d_gene: -
v_gene: TRBV6-5
CDR3aa: CASITAPAYSYEQYF
CDR3nt: TGTGCCAGCATCACAGCTCCGGCCTACTCCTACGAGCAGTACTTC

abundance: -
j_gene: TRBJ2-6
d_gene: TRBD2
v_gene: TRBV9
CDR3aa: CASSVALAGVRSSGANVLTF
CDR3nt: TGTGCCAGCAGCGTAGCCCTAGCGGGAGTTCGAAGCTCTGGGGCCAACGTCCTGACTTTC

abundance: -
j_gene: TRBJ1-5
d_gene: TRBD1
v_gene: TRBV6-5
CDR3aa: CASRFQGAGNQPQHF
CDR3nt: TGTGCCAGCAGGTTTCAGGGGGCCGGCAATCAGCCCCAGCATTTT

abundance: once
j_gene: TRBJ2-7
d_gene: -
v_gene: TRBV6-2/TRBV6-3
CDR3aa: CASSYSRDKQYF
CDR3nt: TGTGCCAGCAGTTACTCTAGGGACAAACAGTACTTC

abundance: once
j_gene: TRBJ2-1
d_gene: TRBD2
v_gene: TRBV6-6
CDR3aa: CASSLGLAGDLEQFF
CDR3nt: TGTGCCAGCAGTCTAGGACTAGCGGGAGATCTTGAGCAGTTCTTC

abundance: -
j_gene: TRBJ1-1
d_gene: -
v_gene: TRBV6-2/TRBV6-3
CDR3aa: CASSYGGANTEAFF
CDR3nt: TGTGCCAGCAGTTACGGAGGAGCGAACACTGAAGCTTTCTTT

abundance: -
j_gene: TRBJ1-5
d_gene: TRBD1
v_gene: TRBV24-1
CDR3aa: CATSEPGTGRQPQHF
CDR3nt: TGTGCCACCAGTGAACCCGGGACAGGTCGCCAGCCCCAGCATTTT

abundance: -
j_gene: TRBJ1-1
d_gene: TRBD1
v_gene: TRBV7-8
CDR3aa: CASSLDVTGGNTEAFF
CDR3nt: TGTGCCAGCAGCTTAGATGTGACAGGGGGGAACACTGAAGCTTTCTTT

abundance: once
j_gene: TRBJ2-1
d_gene: -
v_gene: TRBV19
CDR3aa: CASNEASYNEQFF
CDR3nt: TGTGCCAGTAATGAGGCCTCCTACAATGAGCAGTTCTTC

abundance: -
j_gene: TRBJ1-5
d_gene: -
v_gene: TRBV7-8
CDR3aa: CASSLGRSAAGSSQHF
CDR3nt: TGTGCCAGCAGCTTAGGCAGGTCGGCAGCCGGCTCGAGCCAGCATTTT

abundance: -
j_gene: TRBJ1-1
d_gene: -
v_gene: TRBV6-2/TRBV6-3
CDR3aa: CASSYYGLRGYTEAFF
CDR3nt: TGTGCCAGCAGTTACTATGGTCTTCGCGGATACACTGAAGCTTTCTTT

abundance: -
j_gene: TRBJ1-2
d_gene: TRBD1
v_gene: TRBV11-3
CDR3aa: CASSLARLTGARFNYGYTF
CDR3nt: TGTGCCAGCAGCTTAGCTCGGCTGACAGGGGCTAGATTTAACTATGGCTACACCTTC

abundance: -
j_gene: TRBJ2-7
d_gene: -
v_gene: TRBV7-2
CDR3aa: CASSLGGPNLYEQYF
CDR3nt: TGTGCCAGCAGCCTCGGCGGCCCTAACCTTTATGAGCAGTACTTC

abundance: -
j_gene: TRBJ1-1
d_gene: -
v_gene: TRBV29-1
CDR3aa: CSVSTVNTEAFF
CDR3nt: TGCAGCGTTTCGACAGTGAACACTGAAGCTTTCTTT

abundance: -
j_gene: TRBJ2-3
d_gene: TRBD2
v_gene: TRBV30
CDR3aa: CACDRGGTDTQYF
CDR3nt: TGTGCCTGCGATAGGGGAGGGACAGATACGCAGTATTTT

abundance: once
j_gene: TRBJ1-2
d_gene: -
v_gene: TRBV6-2/TRBV6-3
CDR3aa: CASSSHDGKNYGYTF
CDR3nt: TGTGCCAGCAGCTCCCACGACGGGAAAAACTATGGCTACACCTTC

abundance: -
j_gene: TRBJ1-2
d_gene: -
v_gene: TRBV5-6
CDR3aa: CASSLEQEYGYTF
CDR3nt: TGTGCCAGCAGCTTGGAACAGGAGTATGGCTACACCTTC

abundance: -
j_gene: TRBJ2-3
d_gene: -
v_gene: TRBV2
CDR3aa: CASSNLREITDTQYF
CDR3nt: TGTGCCAGCAGCAATCTCAGGGAAATCACAGATACGCAGTATTTT

abundance: -
j_gene: TRBJ1-1
d_gene: -
v_gene: TRBV18
CDR3aa: CASSPLFSRDTEAFF
CDR3nt: TGTGCCAGCTCACCACTGTTTTCTCGGGACACTGAAGCTTTCTTT

abundance: -
j_gene: TRBJ1-6
d_gene: -
v_gene: TRBV19
CDR3aa: CASSGGPGVTGPLHF
CDR3nt: TGTGCCAGTAGTGGGGGACCGGGGGTTACCGGACCCCTCCACTTT

abundance: -
j_gene: TRBJ2-7
d_gene: TRBD1
v_gene: TRBV30
CDR3aa: CAWTMGQGSEQYF
CDR3nt: TGTGCCTGGACGATGGGACAGGGCAGCGAGCAGTACTTC

abundance: few
j_gene: TRBJ1-1
d_gene: -
v_gene: TRBV9
CDR3aa: CASSVVEGAVGAFF
CDR3nt: TGTGCCAGCAGCGTAGTAGAAGGGGCGGTTGGGGCTTTCTTT

abundance: -
j_gene: TRBJ1-3
d_gene: -
v_gene: TRBV18
CDR3aa: CASSPLFGGESPGNTIYF
CDR3nt: TGTGCCAGCTCACCACTCTTCGGGGGAGAAAGCCCTGGAAACACCATATATTTT

abundance: once
j_gene: TRBJ2-5
d_gene: TRBD1
v_gene: TRBV6-5
CDR3aa: CASSYSTGGNGETQYF
CDR3nt: TGTGCCAGCAGTTACTCGACAGGGGGTAATGGAGAGACCCAGTACTTC

abundance: -
j_gene: TRBJ2-1
d_gene: TRBD2
v_gene: TRBV19
CDR3aa: CASSPLRGEYNEQFF
CDR3nt: TGTGCCAGTAGTCCTTTGCGGGGGGAATACAATGAGCAGTTCTTC

abundance: -
j_gene: TRBJ2-6
d_gene: -
v_gene: TRBV19
CDR3aa: CASSMSTATGANVLTF
CDR3nt: TGTGCCAGTAGTATGAGCACAGCCACTGGGGCCAACGTCCTGACTTTC

abundance: -
j_gene: TRBJ2-3
d_gene: TRBD2
v_gene: TRBV12-5
CDR3aa: CASGLVPGGSTDTQYF
CDR3nt: TGTGCTAGTGGTTTGGTACCGGGGGGGTCAACAGATACGCAGTATTTT

abundance: -
j_gene: TRBJ2-1
d_gene: -
v_gene: TRBV27
CDR3aa: CASTIVSGVGEQFF
CDR3nt: TGTGCCAGCACCATCGTTTCAGGGGTCGGCGAGCAGTTCTTC

abundance: -
j_gene: TRBJ2-2
d_gene: -
v_gene: TRBV5-1
CDR3aa: CASSLVQPNTGELFF
CDR3nt: TGCGCCAGCAGCTTGGTACAGCCGAACACCGGGGAGCTGTTTTTT

abundance: -
j_gene: TRBJ1-1
d_gene: TRBD1
v_gene: TRBV2
CDR3aa: CASSVRGLITEAFF
CDR3nt: TGTGCCAGCAGTGTCAGGGGGCTAATCACTGAAGCTTTCTTT